This T cell receptor (beta chain) stems from a study of beta chain features in type 1 diabetes. The overall study: Sorted cells from all samples, numbering over 85,000,000, were examined.

Regarding this clone: The antigen remains undetermined.

The CDR3 totals 17 residues. Trimming took 4 bases from V and 9 from J; bases not matched to a gene: 13. CDR1 is SGHDT, CDR2 YYEEEE, per germline. General study points: TCRB CDR3s were moderately but significantly shorter in Type 1 diabetes patients in all four CD4+ subsets. VDJ junctions in type 1 diabetes patients carried more deletions and fewer insertions. For cells with high TCR expression, cDNA sequencing could yield over-representation.

Every isolated RNA sample was fully reverse transcribed, so sequencing captured expressed TCRB transcripts. Mean read depth for naive, central memory and regulatory T cell samples was approximately 3.57 million reads. Using immunoSEQ multiplex PCR, the repertoire was profiled, and TCRdb retains in-frame clones only, with some absent. Of over 600,000 clones in the sample, around 12% were seen once. Material for sequencing was naive CD4+ T cells from blood. The chain couples TRBV5-6 to TRBJ2-1, with 13 nucleotides matching TRBD2. This TCR derives from a man aged 25 to 40 with type 1 diabetes. CDR3 region: CASSRRTSGGHAGEQFF. The CDR3 nucleotides are TGTGCCAGCAGCCGCCGGACTAGCGGGGGCCACGCCGGTGAGCAGTTCTTC. Supplemented by reference TRBV5-6 and TRBJ2-1, the full variable domain reads DAGVTQSPTHLIKTRGQQVTLRCSPKSGHDTVSWYQQALGQGPQFIFQYYEEEERQRGNFPDRFSGHQFPNYSSELNVNALLLGDSALYLCASSRRTSGGHAGEQFFGPGTRLTVL.